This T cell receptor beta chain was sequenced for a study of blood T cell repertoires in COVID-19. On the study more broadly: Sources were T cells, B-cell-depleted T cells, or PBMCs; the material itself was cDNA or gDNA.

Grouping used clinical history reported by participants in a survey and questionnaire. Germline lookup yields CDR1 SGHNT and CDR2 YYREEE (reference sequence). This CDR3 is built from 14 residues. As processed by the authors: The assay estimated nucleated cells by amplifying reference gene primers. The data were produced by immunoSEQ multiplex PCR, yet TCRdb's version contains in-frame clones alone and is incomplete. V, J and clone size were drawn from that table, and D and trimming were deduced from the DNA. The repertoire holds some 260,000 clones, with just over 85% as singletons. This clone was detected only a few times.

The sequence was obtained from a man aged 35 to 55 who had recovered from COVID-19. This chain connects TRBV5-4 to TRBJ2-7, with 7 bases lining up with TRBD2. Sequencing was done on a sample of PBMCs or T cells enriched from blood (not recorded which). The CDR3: CAAARGGSSYEQYF. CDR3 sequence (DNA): TGTGCAGCGGCGCGCGGGGGAAGCTCCTACGAGCAGTACTTC.